The sequence of this TCR beta chain was determined in a study of T cells after yellow fever vaccination. This clonotype was recorded many times. Its target is unknown. Regarding the study as a whole: Reappearance after the booster was observed for most primary-vaccination clones (around 96% CD4, less than 90% CD8).

TCRdb reprocessed the 5' RACE reads via MiXCR and lists one record per CDR3 protein. The data contain some 300,000 distinct CDR3 sequences, approximately 11% of them singletons. The CDR3 totals 15 residues. V was trimmed by 3 bases and J by 0 bases, leaving 9 bases between them. The sequence was obtained from a man between 18 and 29 years old who received the YFV17D yellow fever vaccine. Sample: CD4+ T cells sorted from PBMCs, taken 45 days after the yellow fever booster vaccination. This chain uses TRBV12-3 or TRBV12-4 with TRBJ2-1; the D gene could be TRBD1 or TRBD2 (5 bases each). The CDR3: CASSFVGDSYNEQFF. DNA of the CDR3: TGTGCCAGCAGTTTCGTGGGGGACTCCTACAATGAGCAGTTCTTC.